Sequencing of this TCR beta chain was carried out in a study of vaccination and CD4 T cells after COVID-19. This clonotype was seen a handful of times. The antigen is not known. Researchers used the Oncomine TCR Beta short-read assay to sequence DNA from cultured CD4+ T cells. CD4+ T cells were cultured, and genomic DNA was extracted from them. TCRdb processed the PCR reads anew with MiXCR; each CDR3 protein has one entry. The sample lists around 15,000 distinct CDR3 sequences, 55% occurring once. Treatment: roughly 10-day PBMC culture with coronavirus spike peptide pools or control peptides (ViraFEST assay). ViraFEST relied on peptide pools to expand antigen-specific T cells; the TCRs were sequenced afterward. This CDR3 contains 14 residues. Germline V gene lookup returns CDR1 DFQATT and CDR2 SNEGSKA (reference sequence). V was trimmed by 3 bases and J by 5 bases, leaving 15 bases between them.

The sequence derives from a human donor who had recovered from COVID-19. The chain recombines TRBV20-1 with TRBJ2-3; D uncertain. The sample consisted of CD4+ T cells from blood, cultured in vitro. In DNA form, the CDR3 reads TGCAGTGCTAGGGCCAGCTTCCTGGGAGATACGCAGTATTTT. It codes for CSARASFLGDTQYF.